This T cell receptor beta chain was captured in a study of cytomegalovirus exposure and HLA in healthy donors. Notes on the study in general: Reported results showed that the classifier diagnosed cytomegalovirus status with high specificity and sensitivity. CMV antigen specificity of a few CMV-associated chains was confirmed in vitro. That first-cohort TCR clusters tended to co-occur in the 100 to 150 validation repertoires was found in a later analysis.

As concerns this clone: Its antigen is as yet unknown.

V dropped 0 bases and J dropped 1 base, with 13 bases sitting between them. Germline lookup yields CDR1 SGHTA and CDR2 FQGTGA. The CDR3 spans 17 residues. These donors were members of the roughly 120-subject validation cohort, a group separate from the approximately 670-subject first cohort. TCRdb keeps only in-frame clones here, not all; method: immunoSEQ multiplex PCR. The data show some 170,000 clones, over 85% seen once. What was sequenced was PBMCs. The gene calls are TRBV7-3 and TRBJ2-1; a weak D match, TRBD2 (6 bases). The origin of this receptor is a man between 18 and 35 years old in good health and CMV-seropositive. The chain's CDR3 is CASSLTSSGHSYNEQFF. The CDR3, as DNA: TGTGCCAGCAGCTTAACCAGCAGCGGGCATTCCTACAATGAGCAGTTCTTC.